Listed below are T cell receptor beta chains from one sample, sequenced in a study of blood T cell repertoires in COVID-19. Generated by immunoSEQ multiplex PCR, the TCRdb table keeps only in-frame clones and is missing some. The profile shows some 150,000 clones, approximately 87% of them singletons. The material sequenced was peripheral blood. Receptor source: a man in his forties or fifties with active COVID-19. The conserved cysteine and the conserved F or W are not part of the CDR3 here. The order of the fields is V gene, J gene, CDR3 protein.

v_call: TRBV10-3
j_call: TRBJ2-3
cdr3_aa: AIQTGFADTQY

v_call: TRBV19
j_call: TRBJ2-1
cdr3_aa: ASIGVSGEDNEQF

v_call: TRBV18
j_call: TRBJ1-2
cdr3_aa: ASSPPAKGGRNYGYT

v_call: TRBV19
j_call: TRBJ1-2
cdr3_aa: ASSRDRGGGYT

v_call: TRBV25-1
j_call: TRBJ2-1
cdr3_aa: ASRTERGGWI

v_call: TRBV6-5
j_call: TRBJ2-5
cdr3_aa: ATPSIGTSGGPKY

v_call: TRBV2
j_call: TRBJ1-6
cdr3_aa: ASSGTENSPLH

v_call: TRBV6-5
j_call: TRBJ2-7
cdr3_aa: ASCPAATYEQY

v_call: TRBV6-5
j_call: TRBJ1-4
cdr3_aa: ASSSPGQRNEKLF

v_call: TRBV14
j_call: TRBJ1-1
cdr3_aa: ASSQDWSGDEAF